Below, one T cell receptor beta chain is given with its context. The entry originates in a study of blood T cell repertoires in COVID-19. Study-level background: The cDNA or gDNA used as material had been derived from T cells, B-cell-depleted T cells, or PBMCs.

Clones were sequenced by immunoSEQ multiplex PCR, and TCRdb holds only the in-frame ones, with some missing. The profile shows 95,000 to 150,000 clones, 75% to 90% of them singletons. From germline, CDR1 is SGDLS and CDR2 YYNGEE. The ends lost 0 bases at V and 8 bases at J; junction bases unmatched: 7. This CDR3 spans 14 amino acids. The sample consisted of peripheral blood. The chain carries TRBV9 and TRBJ1-2, with 7 nucleotides matching TRBD1. The receptor's source is a man in his forties with acute or convalescent COVID-19. The DNA of the CDR3 is TGTGCCAGCAGCGTAGCTACAGGGGCAAAAGGCTACACCTTC. It encodes CASSVATGAKGYTF.